The subject of this entry is one T cell receptor (beta chain). The target antigen is unknown. This sample is drawn from a study of beta chain features in type 1 diabetes. Whole-study findings and limits: Type 1 diabetes patients showed fewer insertions and more deletions at VDJ junctions. For Type 1 diabetes patients, all four CD4+ subsets carried TCRB CDR3s that were moderately but significantly shorter.

All of the isolated RNA was reverse transcribed, so expressed TCRB transcripts were sequenced. The table came from immunoSEQ multiplex PCR; TCRdb's copy has only in-frame clones and leaves some out. The sample lists 150,000 to 200,000 clones, 6.5% to 9.5% occurring once. Germline lookup yields CDR1 SQVTM and CDR2 ANQGSEA. Unmatched junction bases numbered 9, after V lost 3 bases and J lost 7 bases. CDR3 length: 14 amino acids. The sequenced sample consisted of central memory CD4+ T cells from blood. This TCR was recovered from a woman aged 35 to 49 with type 1 diabetes. V usage is TRBV29-1 and J usage is TRBJ2-5; 9 nucleotides agree with TRBD2. In DNA, the CDR3 is TGCAGCGTTGATTTGGTTAGCGGGAGTGGGACCCAGTACTTC. Its protein product is CSVDLVSGSGTQYF.